These T cell receptor beta chains were read from a single sample in a study of blood T cell repertoires in COVID-19. The protocol was immunoSEQ multiplex PCR, while the TCRdb copy is restricted to in-frame clones and leaves out a portion. The table includes tens of thousands of clones, 75% to 90% detected once. The sequenced sample was peripheral blood. All receptors derive from a man aged 55-75 years with COVID-19, enrolled during active disease. The CDR3 runs from the conserved cysteine through the conserved F or W. D genes are given only for firm matches. Clone sizes are given selectively: once, few, many, or a class where the clone is expanded.

TRBV5-1	-	TRBD1	TRBJ2-7	TGCGCCAGCAGCCCGGGGACAGCTCCTAGCCACGAGCAGTACTTC	CASSPGTAPSHEQYF
TRBV9	once	TRBD2	TRBJ2-7	TGTGCCAGCAGCCCCCGACGGCTAGCGGCCTCCTACGAGCAGTACTTC	CASSPRRLAASYEQYF
TRBV28	-	TRBD1	TRBJ1-5	TGTGCGGTAGGGGGCACGACAGCAAGAAATCAGCCCCAGCATTTT	CAVGGTTARNQPQHF
TRBV5-1	-	-	TRBJ1-2	TGCGCCAGCAGCTTGGAGGGGCTGGAGAGAGGCTACACCTTC	CASSLEGLERGYTF
TRBV25-1	-	TRBD2	TRBJ2-7	TGTGCCAGCAGTGAAAACCGGATTAGCGGGCGGTACGAGCAGTACTTC	CASSENRISGRYEQYF
TRBV4-3	-	TRBD2	TRBJ2-1	TGCGCCAGCAGCCGGGACGGGACTAGCGGGAACAATGAGCAGTTCTTC	CASSRDGTSGNNEQFF
TRBV5-1	-	-	TRBJ1-1	TGCGCCAGCAGCTTGGGGACAGCGAACACTGAAGCTTTCTTT	CASSLGTANTEAFF
TRBV6-1	once	-	TRBJ1-4	TGTGCCAGCAGTGAACGGGGGTTGGGGATTGAAAAACTGTTTTTT	CASSERGLGIEKLFF
TRBV11-3	-	-	TRBJ2-7	TGTGCCAGCAGCCACGGACAGACTTACGAGCAGTACTTC	CASSHGQTYEQYF
TRBV5-6	-	-	TRBJ1-1	TGTGCCAGCAGTCTCTTCGGGAGGGACCCGGGGACTGAAGCTTTCTTT	CASSLFGRDPGTEAFF
TRBV7-9	-	TRBD2	TRBJ2-3	TGTGCCAGCAGCTTTAGCGGGAGCCCAGATACGCAGTATTTT	CASSFSGSPDTQYF
TRBV12-5	once	TRBD1	TRBJ2-7	TGTGCTAGTGGTTTCACAGGGGGCTCGGGGGAGCAGTACTTC	CASGFTGGSGEQYF
TRBV5-1	-	TRBD2	TRBJ2-7	TGCGCCAGCAGCTTGGCCGGGAGGGCCTCCTACGAGCAGTACTTC	CASSLAGRASYEQYF
TRBV4-3	-	-	TRBJ2-1	TGCGCCAGCAGCCAAGGAGGGAGAAAAGACAATGAGCAGTTCTTC	CASSQGGRKDNEQFF
TRBV5-6	-	-	TRBJ2-1	TGTGCCAGCAGCCCCCTGGAGGGGACCTTTTTGAGTAATGAGCAGTTCTTC	CASSPLEGTFLSNEQFF
TRBV11-3	-	-	TRBJ2-4	TGTGCCAGCAGCCTAAAGGCTAGCGCGGCCAAAAACATTCAGTACTTC	CASSLKASAAKNIQYF
TRBV19	once	-	TRBJ2-1	TGTGCCAGTAGTATTTCCACCTACAATGAGCAGTTCTTC	CASSISTYNEQFF
TRBV28	-	-	TRBJ1-1	TGTGCCAGCAGGACCCCTTACAGGGAGAGGAACACTGAAGCTTTCTTT	CASRTPYRERNTEAFF
TRBV5-4	-	TRBD1	TRBJ2-4	TGTGCCAGCAGCTGGGACAGGGGTATTCAGTACTTC	CASSWDRGIQYF
TRBV25-1	-	TRBD1	TRBJ2-3	TGTGCCAGCAGTGAATCAACAGGGGGGACAGATACGCAGTATTTT	CASSESTGGTDTQYF
TRBV28	-	-	TRBJ1-5	TGTGCCAGCAGTTTAGCGGCGATCAATCAGCCCCAGCATTTT	CASSLAAINQPQHF
TRBV7-2	-	-	TRBJ1-6	TGTGCCAGCAGCCCGGCGGACACACGGAGTAATTCACCCCTCCACTTT	CASSPADTRSNSPLHF
TRBV4-1	-	-	TRBJ1-2	TGCGCCAGCAGCCAAGCGGACAGCACACTCTATGGCTACACCTTC	CASSQADSTLYGYTF
TRBV5-4	-	-	TRBJ1-4	TGTGCCAGCAGCAAGGAGACCAATGAAAAACTGTTTTTT	CASSKETNEKLFF
TRBV7-9	-	TRBD1	TRBJ1-1	TGTGCCAGCAGCACTTACAGGGGTAACACTGAAGCTTTCTTT	CASSTYRGNTEAFF
TRBV15	-	TRBD2	TRBJ2-1	TGTGCCACCAGCAGAGTCCTTAGCGGGGTCTCTAACAGTGAGCAGTTCTTC	CATSRVLSGVSNSEQFF
TRBV7-2	-	-	TRBJ2-7	TGTGCCAGCAGCTTAGTTCCCAGGGGTGCCTACGAGCAGTACTTC	CASSLVPRGAYEQYF
TRBV5-1	-	-	TRBJ2-3	TGCGCCAGCAGCTTGTTTCGGAGGGGGGGTACAGATACGCAGTATTTT	CASSLFRRGGTDTQYF
TRBV19	-	TRBD1	TRBJ1-1	TGTGCCAGTAGTCCCTCGGGGCAGGGGGCGGGCACTGAAGCTTTCTTT	CASSPSGQGAGTEAFF
TRBV29-1	-	-	TRBJ2-5	TGCAGCGTTGGAGGAGGTGTCGAAGAGACCCAGTACTTC	CSVGGGVEETQYF
TRBV5-5	-	-	TRBJ1-5	TGTGCCAGCAGCTTGGCAGCAGGGGATCAGCCCCAGCATTTT	CASSLAAGDQPQHF
TRBV25-1	-	-	TRBJ2-7	TGTGCCAGCAGTGAATACACGGTACCCTACGAGCAGTACTTC	CASSEYTVPYEQYF
TRBV20-1	-	-	TRBJ2-1	TGCAGTGGGAGACTTAATGAGCAGTTCTTC	CSGRLNEQFF
TRBV2	once	TRBD2	TRBJ2-7	TGTGCCAGCACTACCGGGACTAGCGTCTACGAGCAGTACTTC	CASTTGTSVYEQYF
TRBV29-1	-	-	TRBJ2-1	TGCAGCGTTGGAGAGCCGGGCTCCTACAATGAGCAGTTCTTC	CSVGEPGSYNEQFF
TRBV3-1/TRBV3-2	-	-	TRBJ1-5	TGTGCCAGCAGCTACAAGATCGAGACTAGGGGCCAGCCCCAGCATTTT	CASSYKIETRGQPQHF
TRBV9	-	TRBD2	TRBJ2-2	TGTGCCAGCAGCGCCCCGACTAGCTGGGACACCGGGGAGCTGTTTTTT	CASSAPTSWDTGELFF
TRBV27	-	-	TRBJ2-2	TGTGCCAGCAGTTTACCCACGAACACCGGGGAGCTGTTTTTT	CASSLPTNTGELFF
TRBV7-9	-	-	TRBJ2-7	TGTGCCAGCAGCCCTAGCGCAGTCTACGAGCAGTACTTC	CASSPSAVYEQYF
TRBV5-5	-	TRBD1	TRBJ1-1	TGTGCCAGCAGCTTGAGTCGAGGGACAGGGACCACTGAAGCTTTCTTT	CASSLSRGTGTTEAFF
TRBV6-5	-	-	TRBJ1-6	TGTGCCAGCAGTTACTCGGGGCCGTTAACCCTCCACTTT	CASSYSGPLTLHF
TRBV28	-	TRBD1	TRBJ1-1	TGTGCCAGCAGTTTATACCCCAGGGGGGTGGGGACTGAAGCTTTCTTT	CASSLYPRGVGTEAFF
TRBV10-2	-	TRBD1	TRBJ1-1	TGCGCCAGCCAGGGACAGGGATCTTCTGAAGCTTTCTTT	CASQGQGSSEAFF
TRBV9	-	-	TRBJ2-1	TGTGCCAGCAATCCGCTTAGCGGATCCTACAATGAGCAGTTCTTC	CASNPLSGSYNEQFF
TRBV28	-	-	TRBJ1-2	TGTGCCAGCAGTTTATGGAACGGGGACTGGGCCTTC	CASSLWNGDWAF
TRBV30	-	-	TRBJ2-1	TGTGCCTGGAGTGTAGGACTAACGGGTGATGAGCAGTTCTTC	CAWSVGLTGDEQFF
TRBV7-9	-	TRBD2	TRBJ2-1	TGTGCCAGCAGCCCTAGCGGGAGGGCCCCTGGGCAGTTCTTC	CASSPSGRAPGQFF
TRBV30	-	-	TRBJ1-4	TGTGCCTGGAGTCCTCAGGGAGGGCGAACTAATGAAAAACTGTTTTTT	CAWSPQGGRTNEKLFF
TRBV2	-	-	TRBJ2-3	TGTGCCAGCAGTGGGCTCCGATCTACGCAGTATTTT	CASSGLRSTQYF
TRBV5-1	-	-	TRBJ1-3	TGCGCCAGCAGCTTGGAACAGCCCTCTGGAAACACCATATATTTT	CASSLEQPSGNTIYF
TRBV29-1	-	-	TRBJ2-7	TGCAGCGTCGCTACTACGGACAGCACAAGGGAGCAGTACTTC	CSVATTDSTREQYF
TRBV30	-	TRBD2	TRBJ2-3	TGTGCCTGGAGTGGGACTAGCGGGACCGGCACAGATACGCAGTATTTT	CAWSGTSGTGTDTQYF